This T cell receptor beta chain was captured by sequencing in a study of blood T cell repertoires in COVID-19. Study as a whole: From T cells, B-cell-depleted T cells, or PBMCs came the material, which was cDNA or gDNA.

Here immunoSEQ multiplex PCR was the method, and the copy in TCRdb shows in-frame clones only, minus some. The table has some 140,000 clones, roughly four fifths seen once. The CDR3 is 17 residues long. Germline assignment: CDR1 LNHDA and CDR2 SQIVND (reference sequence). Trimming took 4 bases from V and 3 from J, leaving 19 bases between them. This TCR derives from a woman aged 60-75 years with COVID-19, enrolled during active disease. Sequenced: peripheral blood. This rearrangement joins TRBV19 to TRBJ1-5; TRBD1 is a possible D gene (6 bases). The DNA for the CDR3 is TGTGCCAGTAGTAAAAGAAGCGGGGGCGCTTACAATCAGCCCCAGCATTTT. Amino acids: CASSKRSGGAYNQPQHF.